The clone carrying this T cell receptor beta chain was seen a handful of times. Total RNA was isolated from each sample in quantities of at least 5 micrograms. A J-beta primer mix and a sample-barcoded 5' primer were used in a second PCR of roughly 6 to 12 cycles. TCRdb re-called the 5' RACE reads with MiXCR, one entry per CDR3 protein. Here the sample spans fewer than 2,000,000 distinct CDR3 sequences, around 42% being singletons. This sample was included in a study of blood T cells in healthy people across ages. V was trimmed by 3 bases and J by 5 bases, leaving 10 bases between them. CDR3 length: 13 residues. The germline CDR1 and CDR2 sequences are SNHLY and FYNNEI.

This TCR came from a human donor in good health. The gene calls are TRBV2 and TRBJ2-5; D may correspond to TRBD1 or TRBD2 (6 bases each). Specimen: blood. The CDR3 DNA reads as TGTGCCAGCAGTGACACAGGGAGGGAGACCCAGTACTTC. Amino acid sequence: CASSDTGRETQYF.